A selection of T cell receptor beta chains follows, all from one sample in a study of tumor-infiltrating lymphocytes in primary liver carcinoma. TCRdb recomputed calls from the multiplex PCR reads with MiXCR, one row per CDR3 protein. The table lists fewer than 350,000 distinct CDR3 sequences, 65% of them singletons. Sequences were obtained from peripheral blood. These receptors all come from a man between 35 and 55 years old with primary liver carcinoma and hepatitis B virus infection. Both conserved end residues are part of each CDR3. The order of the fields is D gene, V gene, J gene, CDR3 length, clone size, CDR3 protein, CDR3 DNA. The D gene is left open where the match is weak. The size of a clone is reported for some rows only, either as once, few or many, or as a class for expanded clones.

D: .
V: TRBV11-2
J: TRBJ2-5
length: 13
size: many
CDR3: CASSATGGETQYF
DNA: TGTGCCAGCAGCGCGACCGGGGGAGAGACCCAGTACTTC

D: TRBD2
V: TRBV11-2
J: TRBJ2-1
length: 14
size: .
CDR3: CASGLAEVSNEQLF
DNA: TGTGCCAGCGGCCTAGCGGAAGTTAGCAATGAGCAGCTCTTC

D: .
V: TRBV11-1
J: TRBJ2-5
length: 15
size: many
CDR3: CASSLDQGRQETQYF
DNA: TGTGCCAGCAGCTTAGACCAGGGGAGGCAAGAGACCCAGTACTTC

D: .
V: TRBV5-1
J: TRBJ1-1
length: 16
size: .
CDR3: CASSFGYGGLNTEAFF
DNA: TGCGCCAGCAGCTTTGGTTACGGGGGTTTAAACACTGAAGCTTTCTTT

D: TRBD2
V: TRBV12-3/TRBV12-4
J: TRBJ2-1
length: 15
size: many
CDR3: CASSAGLAGAYEQFF
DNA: TGTGCCAGCAGTGCGGGACTAGCGGGTGCATATGAGCAGTTCTTC

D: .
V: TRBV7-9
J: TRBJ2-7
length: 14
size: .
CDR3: CASSFARARNEQYF
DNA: TGTGCCAGCAGCTTTGCGAGAGCACGGAACGAGCAGTACTTC

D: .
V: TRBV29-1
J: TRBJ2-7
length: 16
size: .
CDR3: CSIGSFEGGRNYEQYF
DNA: TGCAGCATAGGAAGTTTTGAAGGCGGGCGGAACTACGAGCAGTACTTC

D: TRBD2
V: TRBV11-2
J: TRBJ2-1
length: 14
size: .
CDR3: CVSILGTSVNEQFF
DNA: TGTGTCAGCATCTTAGGGACTAGTGTAAATGAGCAGTTCTTC

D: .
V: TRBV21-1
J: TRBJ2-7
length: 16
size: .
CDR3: CASSHRRLAGSYEQYF
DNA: TGTGCCAGCAGCCACAGAAGACTAGCGGGATCCTACGAGCAGTACTTC

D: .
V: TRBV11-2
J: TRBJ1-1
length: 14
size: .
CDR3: CASSFGRMTTEAFF
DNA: TGTGCCAGCAGCTTCGGACGGATGACCACCGAAGCTTTCTTT

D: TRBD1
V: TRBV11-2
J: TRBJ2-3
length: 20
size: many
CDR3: CASQKRPGQGIPNFTDTQYF
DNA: TGTGCCAGCCAGAAGAGACCGGGACAGGGGATACCGAATTTCACAGATACGCAGTATTTT

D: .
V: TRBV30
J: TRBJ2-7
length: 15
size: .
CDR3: CAWRAVRTEHYEQYF
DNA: TGTGCCTGGAGGGCCGTTAGGACGGAGCACTACGAGCAGTACTTC

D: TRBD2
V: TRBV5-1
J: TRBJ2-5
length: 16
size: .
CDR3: CASSSATSGFQETQYF
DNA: TGCGCCAGCAGCTCCGCGACTAGCGGATTCCAAGAGACCCAGTACTTC

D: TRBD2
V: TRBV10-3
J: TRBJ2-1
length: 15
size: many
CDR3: CAISRLAGGNNEQFF
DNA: TGTGCCATCAGTAGACTAGCGGGGGGGAACAATGAGCAGTTCTTC

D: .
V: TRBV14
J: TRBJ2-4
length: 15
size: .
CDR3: CASSHAGGGVDIQYF
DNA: TGTGCCAGCAGCCATGCAGGGGGAGGAGTAGACATTCAGTACTTC

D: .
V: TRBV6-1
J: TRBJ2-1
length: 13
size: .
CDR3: CASRKTRGSEQFF
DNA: TGTGCCAGCAGGAAGACGAGAGGTTCCGAGCAGTTCTTC

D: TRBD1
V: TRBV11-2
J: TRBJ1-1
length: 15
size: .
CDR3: CTSSNGQGASDEAFF
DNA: TGTACCAGCAGCAACGGACAGGGGGCTTCGGATGAAGCTTTCTTT

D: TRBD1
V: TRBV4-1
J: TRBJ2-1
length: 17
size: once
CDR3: CDSSQIWGGTGAYEQFF
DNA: TGCGACAGCAGCCAAATTTGGGGCGGGACAGGGGCCTATGAGCAGTTCTTC

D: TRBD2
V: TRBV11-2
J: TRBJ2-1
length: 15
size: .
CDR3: CASSGLAGSLNEQFF
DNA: TGTGCCAGCAGCGGACTAGCGGGAAGCCTCAATGAACAGTTCTTC

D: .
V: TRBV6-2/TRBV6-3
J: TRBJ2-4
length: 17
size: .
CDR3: CASGYSVEGVAKNIQYF
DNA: TGTGCCAGCGGTTACTCCGTGGAGGGGGTGGCCAAAAACATTCAGTACTTC

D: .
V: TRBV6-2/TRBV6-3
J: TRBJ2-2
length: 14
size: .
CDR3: CASSSHGGTGELFF
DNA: TGTGCCAGCAGTTCGCATGGAGGGACCGGGGAGCTGTTTTTT

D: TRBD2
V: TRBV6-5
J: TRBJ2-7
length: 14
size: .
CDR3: CASIVGTSRYEQYF
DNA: TGTGCCAGCATAGTCGGGACTAGCAGATACGAGCAGTACTTC

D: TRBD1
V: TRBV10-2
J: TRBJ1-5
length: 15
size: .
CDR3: CASRMTGTYKQPQHF
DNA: TGCGCCAGCAGAATGACAGGGACCTACAAACAGCCCCAGCATTTT

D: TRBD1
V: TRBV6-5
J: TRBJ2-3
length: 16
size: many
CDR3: CASSYIGQGHTDTQYF
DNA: TGTGCCAGCAGTTATATAGGACAGGGCCACACAGATACGCAGTATTTT

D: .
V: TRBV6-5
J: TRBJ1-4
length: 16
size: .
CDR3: CVSSYRGAVAGEKLFF
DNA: TGTGTCAGCAGTTACCGGGGGGCAGTGGCGGGTGAAAAACTGTTTTTT

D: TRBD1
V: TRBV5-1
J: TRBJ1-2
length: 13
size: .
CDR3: CASSSGTGDGYTF
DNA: TGCGCCAGCAGCTCCGGGACAGGGGACGGCTACACCTTC

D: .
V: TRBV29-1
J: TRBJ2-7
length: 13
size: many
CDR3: CSVEAVQGYEQYF
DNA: TGCAGCGTTGAAGCAGTGCAAGGCTACGAGCAGTACTTC

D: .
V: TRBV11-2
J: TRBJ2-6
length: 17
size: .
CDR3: CASTLAAIQTGANVLTF
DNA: TGTGCCAGCACCCTGGCGGCTATCCAGACTGGGGCCAACGTCCTGACTTTC